These 23 T cell receptor beta chains were sequenced from one sample in a study of cytomegalovirus exposure and HLA in healthy donors. PCR employed 60 Vbeta and 13 Jbeta primers. Libraries were prepared by immunoSEQ multiplex PCR; TCRdb keeps only in-frame clonotypes and omits some of them. The sample carries fewer than 130,000 clones, 80% to 85% recorded once. Sequenced sample: PBMCs. The source of these receptors is a woman aged 55-70 years in good health and CMV-seropositive.

V and J are TRBV11-2 and TRBJ2-1; D possibly corresponds to TRBD2 (5 bases). Trimming pared 3 bases from V and 3 bases from J, leaving 15 bases between. This CDR3 is 16 amino acids long. The germline V gene has CDR1 SGHAT and CDR2 FQNNGV. CDR3 loop: CASSFDSSWGYNEQFF. The CDR3 DNA follows: TGTGCCAGCAGCTTTGATTCTAGCTGGGGCTACAATGAGCAGTTCTTC.

This clone has more than one count but fewer than ten. The chain has TRBV19 and TRBJ1-2, with no clear D. Trimming pared 5 bases from V and 1 base from J, leaving 8 bases between. Germline V lookup: CDR1 LNHDA, CDR2 SQIVND (reference sequence). CDR3 length: 13 residues. DNA of the CDR3: TGTGCCAGTAGTTTCAACAGTAACTATGGCTACACCTTC. The encoded protein is CASSFNSNYGYTF.

J is TRBJ1-5 and V is TRBV1; the table's D call of TRBD1 was not tested on the DNA. TRBV1 is a documented pseudogene. The CDR3 runs to 17 residues. The CDR3, as DNA: TGCACCAGCAGCCATCGAACCGGGACAGTTAAGGGCCAGCCCCAGCATTTT. Amino acid sequence: CTSSHRTGTVKGQPQHF.

This chain uses TRBV14 with TRBJ2-7; a weak D match, TRBD2 (5 bases). CDR1 SGHDN and CDR2 FVKESK come from the germline V gene. Trimming cost V 0 bases and J 0 bases, with 6 bases left between them. This CDR3 is 14 amino acids long. CDR3 protein: CASSQETSSYEQYF. The CDR3 bases are TGTGCCAGCAGCCAAGAAACTAGCTCCTACGAGCAGTACTTC. Full variable domain (missing parts from reference TRBV14 and TRBJ2-7): EAGVTQFPSHSVIEKGQTVTLRCDPISGHDNLYWYRRVMGKEIKFLLHFVKESKQDESGMPNNRFLAERTGGTYSTLKVQPAELEDSGVYFCASSQETSSYEQYFGPGTRLTVT.

The gene calls are TRBV5-1 and TRBJ2-3; 8 positions match TRBD2. The CDR3 totals 17 residues. CDR1 and CDR2 from the germline V gene are SGHRS and YFSETQ. V lost 0 bases, J lost 0 bases, and 6 bases stayed unmatched. For the CDR3, the DNA is TGCGCCAGCAGCTTGGTGTCACTAGCGGCTAGCACAGATACGCAGTATTTT. It encodes CASSLVSLAASTDTQYF.

The CDR3 loop is CASSPPFLGVVGTGRNTEAFF. The CDR3 nucleotides read TGTGCCAGCTCACCACCTTTTCTAGGTGTGGTGGGTACGGGAAGGAACACTGAAGCTTTCTTT. The V and J genes are TRBV18 and TRBJ1-1; unclear D gene. The CDR3 has 21 amino acids. The germline V gene encodes CDR1 KGHSH and CDR2 LQKENI. V was clipped by 0 bases and J by 1 base, with 27 bases between them.

This clone appeared a single time. The rearrangement links TRBV6-5 to TRBJ2-7; 7 positions match TRBD1. Germline V gene data show CDR1 as MNHEY and CDR2 as SVGAGI. The CDR3 contains 13 residues. The junction had 5 bases not matched to a gene; V was cut back by 6 bases and J by 3 bases. The CDR3: CASSLGTVYEQYF. The CDR3 DNA sequence: TGTGCCAGCAGCTTGGGGACAGTCTACGAGCAGTACTTC.

The chain joins TRBV19 to TRBJ2-2; TRBD2 matches at 15 bases. The CDR3 runs to 17 residues. Germline CDR1 is LNHDA and CDR2 is SQIVND (reference sequence). After removal of 3 bases from V and 6 bases from J, the junction contained 5 bases not matched to a gene. CDR3 sequence reads: CASSIRTSGRAAGELFF. Written as DNA, the CDR3 is TGTGCCAGTAGTATTAGGACTAGCGGGAGGGCCGCCGGGGAGCTGTTTTTT.

This clone occurred a few times. This chain joins TRBV18 and TRBJ2-7, with TRBD2 identical over 11 bases. Germline V gives CDR1 KGHSH, CDR2 LQKENI. J was trimmed by 3 bases and V by 5 bases; bases with no gene match: 6. There are 15 residues in the CDR3. The CDR3 reads CASSAGLADVYEQYF. The CDR3 DNA follows: TGTGCCAGCTCAGCGGGACTAGCGGATGTCTACGAGCAGTACTTC.

This sequence joins TRBV18 and TRBJ2-5; 10 bases map to TRBD1. This CDR3 is 14 amino acids long. The germline CDR1 and CDR2 sequences are KGHSH and LQKENI. Trimming cost V 5 bases and J 7 bases; bases outside gene matches: 7. CDR3 residues: CASSAGQGSGTQYF. CDR3 sequence (DNA): TGTGCCAGCTCAGCGGGACAGGGGTCAGGGACCCAGTACTTC.

The rearrangement joins TRBV19 to TRBJ2-2; TRBD1 matches 10 bases. The CDR3 has 16 residues. Germline CDR1 reads LNHDA; CDR2 reads SQIVND (reference sequence). Trimming removed 4 bases from V and 5 bases from J; junction bases left unmatched: 7. Here the CDR3 reads CASSTMDRGWTGELFF. The CDR3, as DNA: TGTGCCAGTAGTACGATGGACAGGGGGTGGACCGGGGAGCTGTTTTTT.

The table lists this clone with a count of one. V and J are TRBV5-1 and TRBJ2-7; D perhaps matches TRBD2 (6 bases). V lost 0 bases to trimming and J lost 1 base, with 20 bases between them. CDR3 length: 18 residues. The germline V gene encodes CDR1 SGHRS and CDR2 YFSETQ. CDR3 residues: CASSLAPQGGGISYEQYF. The CDR3 DNA is TGCGCCAGCAGCTTGGCCCCCCAAGGCGGCGGGATATCCTACGAGCAGTACTTC. The full variable domain, completed using reference TRBV5-1 and TRBJ2-7, is KAGVTQTPRYLIKTRGQQVTLSCSPISGHRSVSWYQQTPGQGLQFLFEYFSETQRNKGNFPGRFSGRQFSNSRSEMNVSTLELGDSALYLCASSLAPQGGGISYEQYFGPGTRLTVT.

V gene TRBV29-1 combines with J gene TRBJ2-5; 9 positions agree with TRBD2. Germline trimming cut 3 bases from V and 5 bases from J; bases unmatched to any gene: 13. CDR1 is SQVTM and CDR2 is ANQGSEA in the germline V gene. The CDR3 loop spans 16 amino acids. The CDR3: CSVDKMREGLRETQYF. The CDR3 DNA reads TGCAGCGTTGACAAAATGCGGGAGGGCCTTAGGGAGACCCAGTACTTC.

The chain joins TRBV27 to TRBJ2-3, with 8 bases matching TRBD2. The CDR3 runs to 15 residues. V lost 2 bases to trimming and J lost 4 bases; unmatched junction nucleotides: 5. CDR1 and CDR2 (germline): MNHEY, SMNVEV (reference sequence). CDR3 loop: CASSLTREAPDTQYF. Written as DNA, the CDR3 is TGTGCCAGCAGTTTAACGCGGGAGGCCCCAGATACGCAGTATTTT.

The V call is TRBV9, the J call TRBJ1-1; tentatively, D is TRBD1 (6 bases). Deletions cut 5 bases from V and 5 bases from J, with 13 bases between. The CDR3 runs to 13 residues. CDR1 and CDR2 (germline): SGDLS, YYNGEE. In DNA, the CDR3 is TGTGCCAGCAGTGAGACAGGCGGGACTGAAGCTTTCTTT. Protein product: CASSETGGTEAFF.

The chain has TRBV27 and TRBJ2-5, with D hard to call. Germline V gene lookup returns CDR1 MNHEY and CDR2 SMNVEV (reference sequence). The CDR3 is 12 residues long. The V end was cut by 6 bases, the J end by 2 bases, with 7 bases between. Here the CDR3 reads CASRGRQETQYF. Written as DNA, the CDR3 is TGTGCCAGCAGAGGCAGGCAAGAGACCCAGTACTTC.

The V and J genes are TRBV14 and TRBJ2-7; 10 positions agree with TRBD1. V was clipped by 8 bases and J by 3 bases; unmatched bases: 1. Germline CDR1 reads SGHDN; CDR2 reads FVKESK. This CDR3 spans 12 amino acids. DNA for the CDR3: TGTGCCAGCGGGGACAGGGGCTACGAGCAGTACTTC. This gives the protein CASGDRGYEQYF. The full variable domain, rest sourced from reference TRBV14 and TRBJ2-7, is EAGVTQFPSHSVIEKGQTVTLRCDPISGHDNLYWYRRVMGKEIKFLLHFVKESKQDESGMPNNRFLAERTGGTYSTLKVQPAELEDSGVYFCASGDRGYEQYFGPGTRLTVT.

V usage is TRBV15 and J usage is TRBJ2-7; no definite D call. Germline lookup yields CDR1 LNHNV and CDR2 YYDKDF (reference sequence). Trimming cost V 0 bases and J 1 base, with 7 bases left between them. The CDR3 extends over 14 amino acids. The CDR3 DNA reads TGTGCCACCAGCAGAGATTTCAGTTCCTACGAGCAGTACTTC. This codes for CATSRDFSSYEQYF.

V and J are TRBV25-1 and TRBJ1-6; TRBD1 is a possible D gene (6 bases). This CDR3 spans 15 amino acids. Trimming took 1 base from V and 10 from J, leaving 14 bases between them. CDR1 is MGHDK, CDR2 SYGVNS, per germline. The DNA for the CDR3 is TGTGCCAGCAGTGAATTGAACAGGGTAAGATCACCCCTCCACTTT. Amino acids: CASSELNRVRSPLHF.

This clone occurred a few times. V and J are TRBV6-5 and TRBJ1-5; no firm D call. The V gene lost 0 bases and the J gene lost 3 bases, with 9 bases spanning the gap. CDR1 is MNHEY and CDR2 is SVGAGI in the germline V gene. CDR3 length: 15 residues. As DNA, the CDR3 is TGTGCCAGCAGTTACTCGTCAGATCTCAATCAGCCCCAGCATTTT. Residues: CASSYSSDLNQPQHF.

This clone was detected only a few times. CDR3 protein: CASGGTGDQPQHF. The CDR3, as DNA: TGTGCCAGCGGGGGGACAGGTGATCAGCCCCAGCATTTT. The rearrangement joins TRBV6-1 to TRBJ1-5; 8 bases agree with TRBD1. CDR3 length: 13 residues. Germline V gene lookup returns CDR1 MNHNS and CDR2 SASEGT. V lost 8 bases, J lost 5 bases, and 5 bases stayed unmatched.

The CDR3 sequence: CASSSGLAKFF. The CDR3 coding sequence is TGTGCCAGCAGCTCGGGACTAGCCAAGTTCTTC. V gene TRBV25-1 combines with J gene TRBJ2-1, with 9 bases lining up with TRBD2. The trim removed 6 bases at V and 14 bases at J, leaving 5 bases unmatched. The germline V gene has CDR1 MGHDK and CDR2 SYGVNS. The length of the CDR3 is 11 residues. The whole variable domain, remainder taken from reference TRBV25-1 and TRBJ2-1, is EADIYQTPRYLVIGTGKKITLECSQTMGHDKMYWYQQDPGMELHLIHYSYGVNSTEKGDLSSESTVSRIRTEHFPLTLESARPSHTSQYLCASSSGLAKFFGPGTRLTVL.

The rearrangement uses TRBV9 and TRBJ2-2, with a tentative D call TRBD1 (6 bases). Trimming shortened V by 5 bases and J by 4 bases, and 12 bases separated the two germline ends. The germline V gene encodes CDR1 SGDLS and CDR2 YYNGEE. The CDR3 has 14 residues. As DNA, the CDR3 is TGTGCCAGCAGGGGGGCGGCGAGCACCGGGGAGCTGTTTTTT. Translation gives CASRGAASTGELFF.